This entry describes one T cell receptor (beta chain). The data are from a study of blood T cell repertoires in COVID-19. Study in general: Italy, Spain and the United States were the sources of the convalescent and acute COVID-19 samples. Nucleic acid was either cDNA or gDNA, and it came from T cells, B-cell-depleted T cells, or PBMCs.

Measured with immunoSEQ multiplex PCR; TCRdb has only the in-frame clones, and not every one. The table has over 130,000 clones, roughly four fifths seen once. This CDR3 is built from 15 residues. Germline-derived CDR1 and CDR2 are LNHDA and SQIVND (reference sequence). V lost 3 bases and J lost 0, with 11 bases in between. The TCR was taken from a woman aged 50 to 60 with active or convalescent COVID-19. This chain joins TRBV19 and TRBJ1-1; tentative D call: TRBD1 (6 bases). The sequenced sample consisted of peripheral blood. CDR3 DNA: TGTGCCAGTAGTATGAACAGGGTCATGAACACTGAAGCTTTCTTT. This sequence encodes CASSMNRVMNTEAFF.